These T cell receptor beta chains were read from a single sample in a study of blood T cell repertoires in COVID-19. Profiled with immunoSEQ multiplex PCR; TCRdb holds only in-frame clones, not every one. The table shows 150,000 to 200,000 clones, with around 85% occurring only once. Sequencing was done on a sample of peripheral blood. Source of these receptors: a human donor with acute or convalescent COVID-19. The donor label of this sample is uncertain. CDR3s include the opening cysteine and the closing phenylalanine or tryptophan. The order of the fields is V gene, clone size, D gene, J gene, CDR3 DNA, CDR3 protein. D genes are given only for firm matches. Some rows have no size entry. The others give once, few or many, or a class for an expanded clone.

v_call: TRBV19; clone_size: few; d_call: TRBD1; j_call: TRBJ2-1; cdr3_nt: TGTGCCAGTAGTATGTTCGGACAGGGACGCAATGAGCAGTTCTTC; cdr3_aa: CASSMFGQGRNEQFF
v_call: TRBV30; clone_size: NA; d_call: TRBD1; j_call: TRBJ1-2; cdr3_nt: TGTGCCTGGAGGAACAGGGGAGGCTATGGCTACACCTTC; cdr3_aa: CAWRNRGGYGYTF
v_call: TRBV15; clone_size: once; d_call: NA; j_call: TRBJ1-5; cdr3_nt: TGTGCCACCAGCAGATATTTCGGAATACAGGGCCAGCCCCAGCATTTT; cdr3_aa: CATSRYFGIQGQPQHF
v_call: TRBV6-5; clone_size: NA; d_call: TRBD1; j_call: TRBJ1-5; cdr3_nt: TGTGCCAGCGGCGGGGACAGGGTGAATCAGCCCCAGCATTTT; cdr3_aa: CASGGDRVNQPQHF
v_call: TRBV7-2; clone_size: NA; d_call: TRBD1; j_call: TRBJ1-4; cdr3_nt: TGTGCCAGCAGCGCAGGACAGGGTTCTAATGAAAAACTGTTTTTT; cdr3_aa: CASSAGQGSNEKLFF
v_call: TRBV7-2; clone_size: NA; d_call: TRBD2; j_call: TRBJ2-1; cdr3_nt: TGTGCCAGCAGGCCTAGCGGGGGAATATGGCAGTTCTTC; cdr3_aa: CASRPSGGIWQFF
v_call: TRBV30; clone_size: NA; d_call: TRBD1; j_call: TRBJ1-5; cdr3_nt: TGTGCCTGGAGTCATAAGACAGGGGACGGAAATCAGCCCCAGCATTTT; cdr3_aa: CAWSHKTGDGNQPQHF
v_call: TRBV12-5; clone_size: many; d_call: TRBD1; j_call: TRBJ1-4; cdr3_nt: TGTGCTAGCGGGGACAGGAATGAAAAACTGTTTTTT; cdr3_aa: CASGDRNEKLFF
v_call: TRBV27; clone_size: once; d_call: TRBD1; j_call: TRBJ2-1; cdr3_nt: TGTGCCAGCAGCAACGGACAGGGTAAACGTGATGAGCAGTTCTTC; cdr3_aa: CASSNGQGKRDEQFF
v_call: TRBV3-1/TRBV3-2; clone_size: NA; d_call: TRBD1; j_call: TRBJ1-2; cdr3_nt: TGTGCCAGCAGCCGGAGACAGGGGAACTATGGCTACACCTTC; cdr3_aa: CASSRRQGNYGYTF
v_call: TRBV3-1/TRBV3-2; clone_size: NA; d_call: NA; j_call: TRBJ2-5; cdr3_nt: TGTGCCAGCAGCCTGGGCAGGGGTCGGGAGACCCAGTACTTC; cdr3_aa: CASSLGRGRETQYF
v_call: TRBV7-9; clone_size: once; d_call: NA; j_call: TRBJ2-1; cdr3_nt: TGTGCCAGCAGCCTCCAGCAGGGCCATGAGCAGTTCTTC; cdr3_aa: CASSLQQGHEQFF
v_call: TRBV15; clone_size: NA; d_call: NA; j_call: TRBJ2-7; cdr3_nt: TGTGCCACCAGCCCCTGGACAGACGAGCAGTACTTC; cdr3_aa: CATSPWTDEQYF
v_call: TRBV7-9; clone_size: few; d_call: TRBD1; j_call: TRBJ1-1; cdr3_nt: TGTGCCAGCAGCTTTGCCCACACAGGGGGCAAGAACACTGAAGCTTTCTTT; cdr3_aa: CASSFAHTGGKNTEAFF
v_call: TRBV7-7; clone_size: NA; d_call: NA; j_call: TRBJ2-5; cdr3_nt: TGTGCCAGCAGCCCATCAGGAGGTGGCATCCAAGAGACCCAGTACTTC; cdr3_aa: CASSPSGGGIQETQYF
v_call: TRBV11-2; clone_size: NA; d_call: NA; j_call: TRBJ1-2; cdr3_nt: TGTGCCAGCAGCTTAGCCCCCAGGGACTATGGCTACACCTTC; cdr3_aa: CASSLAPRDYGYTF
v_call: TRBV15; clone_size: NA; d_call: TRBD1; j_call: TRBJ2-2; cdr3_nt: TGTGCCACCAGCGGGACAGCAGGGACCGGGGAGCTGTTTTTT; cdr3_aa: CATSGTAGTGELFF
v_call: TRBV29-1; clone_size: NA; d_call: NA; j_call: TRBJ2-7; cdr3_nt: TGCAGCGTTTCTGGTCGGTCCTACGAGCAGTACTTC; cdr3_aa: CSVSGRSYEQYF
v_call: TRBV5-1; clone_size: NA; d_call: TRBD2; j_call: TRBJ2-3; cdr3_nt: TGCGCCAGCAGCGACGTGGGCGGGGGGGACACAGATACGCAGTATTTT; cdr3_aa: CASSDVGGGDTDTQYF
v_call: TRBV30; clone_size: NA; d_call: NA; j_call: TRBJ1-5; cdr3_nt: TGTGCCTGGAGTCGGGGGGCGAGTCAGCCCCAGCATTTT; cdr3_aa: CAWSRGASQPQHF
v_call: TRBV6-5; clone_size: NA; d_call: TRBD1; j_call: TRBJ1-4; cdr3_nt: TGTGCCAGCAGTTCCCGGACAGGGGACGAAAAACTGTTTTTT; cdr3_aa: CASSSRTGDEKLFF
v_call: TRBV12-3/TRBV12-4; clone_size: NA; d_call: NA; j_call: TRBJ1-1; cdr3_nt: TGTGCCAGCAGTTTGCAGGGAATATCTGAAGCTTTCTTT; cdr3_aa: CASSLQGISEAFF
v_call: TRBV30; clone_size: NA; d_call: NA; j_call: TRBJ1-5; cdr3_nt: TGTGCCTGGGCCCGGACAGCTAATCAGCCCCAGCATTTT; cdr3_aa: CAWARTANQPQHF
v_call: TRBV2; clone_size: NA; d_call: NA; j_call: TRBJ1-1; cdr3_nt: TGTGCCAGCAGTGGGGCAGTTTTAGGCACTGAAGCTTTCTTT; cdr3_aa: CASSGAVLGTEAFF
v_call: TRBV20-1; clone_size: NA; d_call: TRBD1; j_call: TRBJ2-5; cdr3_nt: TGCAGTGCAAAGACAGGGGAGACCCAGTACTTC; cdr3_aa: CSAKTGETQYF
v_call: TRBV19; clone_size: few; d_call: TRBD1; j_call: TRBJ1-5; cdr3_nt: TGTGCCAGTAGTCCCCTTGGACAGGGAGGCAATCAGCCCCAGCATTTT; cdr3_aa: CASSPLGQGGNQPQHF
v_call: TRBV12-5; clone_size: NA; d_call: NA; j_call: TRBJ2-1; cdr3_nt: TGTGCTAGTGGCCTCGACTCGTATGGGTTCTTC; cdr3_aa: CASGLDSYGFF
v_call: TRBV5-1; clone_size: once; d_call: NA; j_call: TRBJ2-1; cdr3_nt: TGCGCCAGCAGCGCCAGGGGGGACGGTGAGCAGTTCTTC; cdr3_aa: CASSARGDGEQFF
v_call: TRBV4-3; clone_size: NA; d_call: NA; j_call: TRBJ1-1; cdr3_nt: TGCGCCAGCAGCCAAGGAGGGAACACTGAAGCTTTCTTT; cdr3_aa: CASSQGGNTEAFF
v_call: TRBV24-1; clone_size: once; d_call: TRBD2; j_call: TRBJ2-7; cdr3_nt: TGTGCCACCGGGCGGGAGATCGGGCGCGACGAGCAGTACTTC; cdr3_aa: CATGREIGRDEQYF
v_call: TRBV5-8; clone_size: NA; d_call: TRBD1; j_call: TRBJ1-4; cdr3_nt: TGTGCCAGCAGCTTGGGAGGACAGGGTGATGAAAAACTGTTTTTT; cdr3_aa: CASSLGGQGDEKLFF
v_call: TRBV5-1; clone_size: NA; d_call: NA; j_call: TRBJ2-2; cdr3_nt: TGCGCCAGCAGCTTAACCCTGACTACCGGGGAGCTGTTTTTT; cdr3_aa: CASSLTLTTGELFF
v_call: TRBV7-2; clone_size: once; d_call: NA; j_call: TRBJ1-1; cdr3_nt: TGTGCCAGCAGCCAGACGACAGTTGAAGCTTTCTTT; cdr3_aa: CASSQTTVEAFF
v_call: TRBV19; clone_size: NA; d_call: TRBD2; j_call: TRBJ2-2; cdr3_nt: TGTGCCAGTAGTATAGGAACCCCGGGGGGAATCACCGGGGAGCTGTTTTTT; cdr3_aa: CASSIGTPGGITGELFF
v_call: TRBV7-2; clone_size: NA; d_call: TRBD1; j_call: TRBJ2-2; cdr3_nt: TGTGCCAGCAGCTTAGTGACAGGGCGGTCCGGGGAGCTGTTTTTT; cdr3_aa: CASSLVTGRSGELFF